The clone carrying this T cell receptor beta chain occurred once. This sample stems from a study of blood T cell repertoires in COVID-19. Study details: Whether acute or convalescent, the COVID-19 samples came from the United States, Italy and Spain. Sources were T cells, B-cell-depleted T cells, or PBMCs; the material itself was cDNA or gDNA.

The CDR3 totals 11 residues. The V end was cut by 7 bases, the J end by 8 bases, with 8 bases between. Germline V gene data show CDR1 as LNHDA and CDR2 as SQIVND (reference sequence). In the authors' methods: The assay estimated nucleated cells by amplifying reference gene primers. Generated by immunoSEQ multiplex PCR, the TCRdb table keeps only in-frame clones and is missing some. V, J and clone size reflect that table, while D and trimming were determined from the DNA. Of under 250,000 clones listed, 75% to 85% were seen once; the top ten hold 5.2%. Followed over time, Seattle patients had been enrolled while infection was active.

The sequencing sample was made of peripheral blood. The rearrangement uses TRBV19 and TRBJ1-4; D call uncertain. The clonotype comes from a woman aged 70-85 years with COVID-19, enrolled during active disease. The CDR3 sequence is CASTQSEKLFF. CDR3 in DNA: TGTGCCAGTACCCAATCCGAAAAACTGTTTTTT. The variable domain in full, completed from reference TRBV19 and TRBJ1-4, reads DGGITQSPKYLFRKEGQNVTLSCEQNLNHDAMYWYRQDPGQGLRLIYYSQIVNDFQKGDIAEGYSVSREKKESFPLTVTSAQKNPTAFYLCASTQSEKLFFGSGTQLSVL.